This record concerns one T cell receptor (beta chain) sequence. Its antigen is as yet unknown. Every immunoSEQ plate was one replicate of a subset's evenly spread DNA. The protocol was immunoSEQ multiplex PCR, while the TCRdb copy is restricted to in-frame clones and leaves out a portion. This table has about 1.1 million clones, about 84% appearing once. These data come from a study of shared clonotypes between healthy human individuals. Study-wide results and limits: Clonotypes shared by all four sorted-subset donors had higher generation probabilities than non-shared clonotypes.

V lost 2 bases to trimming and J lost 4 bases; unmatched junction nucleotides: 6. The CDR3 is 15 residues long. CDR1 SGHDN and CDR2 FVKESK come from the germline V gene. The healthy adult donors were HIV-negative and reported no recent acute infections or vaccinations. This TCR came from a man aged 18 to 30 in good health. Some clones in this sample may be carry-over from other donors' samples. The sample taken for sequencing was memory CD4+ T cells from PBMCs. As for subset: CD45RA-negative fraction. The J gene is TRBJ2-7, the V gene TRBV14; 9 positions agree with TRBD2. Here the CDR3 DNA reads TGTGCCAGCAGCCAAATAGCGGGAGTGATGTACGAGCAGTACTTC. Protein: CASSQIAGVMYEQYF.